Listed here are 29 T cell receptor beta chains from one sample, sequenced in a study of neurological immune-mediated disorders. Each CDR3 protein is one row after TCRdb ran MiXCR on the 5' RACE reads. The table lists approximately 86,000 distinct CDR3 sequences, approximately 2.4% of them singletons. Input material: PBMCs. The receptor set was obtained from a woman between 25 and 40 years old with multiple sclerosis.

This clonotype was picked up many times. V is TRBV20-1 and J is TRBJ1-6; TRBD1 aligns across 7 bases. This CDR3 spans 13 amino acids. Looked up from germline, CDR1 is DFQATT and CDR2 is SNEGSKA (reference sequence). Trimming cost V 6 bases and J 8 bases; bases outside gene matches: 7. The CDR3 is CSAQTGRDSPLHF. DNA of the CDR3: TGCAGTGCCCAGACAGGGCGAGATTCACCCCTCCACTTT.

This clonotype was recorded many times. The CDR3 nucleotides read TGCAGTGCTAGCCCCGGGGTCAATCAGCCCCAGCATTTT. Translation: CSASPGVNQPQHF. The V and J genes are TRBV20-1 and TRBJ1-5; D not certain. There are 13 residues in the CDR3. The ends were cut back, 3 bases at V and 3 bases at J, with 9 bases in the middle. Per the germline V gene, CDR1 is DFQATT and CDR2 is SNEGSKA (reference sequence).

This clonotype was observed at least ten times. The V and J genes are TRBV20-1 and TRBJ2-1; 16 bases map to TRBD2. This CDR3 has 18 residues. V shed 6 bases and J 5 bases; nucleotides not matched to a gene: 13. The V gene's germline CDR1 is DFQATT and CDR2 SNEGSKA (reference sequence). The CDR3 DNA reads as TGCAGTGCCTCCTGGGGGACTAGCGGGAGGGCCAATCACAATGAGCAGTTCTTC. This sequence encodes CSASWGTSGRANHNEQFF.

This clonotype has more than one count but fewer than ten. This rearrangement joins TRBV10-2 to TRBJ1-1; D is ambiguous. The ends were cut back, 5 bases at V and 3 bases at J, with 10 bases in the middle. Per germline, CDR1 WSHSY and CDR2 SAAADI. The CDR3 runs 13 residues. This CDR3 reads CASSRKGDTEAFF. The DNA of the CDR3 is TGCGCCAGCAGTAGAAAGGGAGACACTGAAGCTTTCTTT.

This clonotype was counted at least ten times. This sequence joins TRBV27 and TRBJ1-2; 8 bases are shared with TRBD1. Per the germline V gene, CDR1 is MNHEY and CDR2 is SMNVEV (reference sequence). The ends lost 4 bases at V and 7 bases at J; junction bases unmatched: 2. The CDR3 runs 12 residues. For the CDR3, the DNA is TGTGCCAGCAGTTCCAGGGGGCTTGGCTACACCTTC. It yields the protein CASSSRGLGYTF.

This clonotype was detected many times. This chain links TRBV7-2 with TRBJ2-3; D is unresolved. V was shortened by 4 bases and J by 12 bases, with 17 bases between the two germline ends. The CDR3 covers 13 residues. Per germline, CDR1 SGHTA and CDR2 FQGNSA. CDR3 DNA sequence: TGTGCCAGCAGCTCTCCCCTGTCCATTTTACAGTATTTT. It encodes CASSSPLSILQYF. Supplemented by reference TRBV7-2 and TRBJ2-3, the full variable domain reads GAGVSQSPSNKVTEKGKDVELRCDPISGHTALYWYRQSLGQGLEFLIYFQGNSAPDKSGLPSDRFSAERTGGSVSTLTIQRTQQEDSAVYLCASSSPLSILQYFGPGTRLTVL.

This clonotype was recorded many times. The chain has TRBV7-9 and TRBJ2-7, with a possible D match to TRBD2 (5 bases). Germline CDR1 SEHNR, CDR2 FQNEAQ (reference sequence). There are 14 residues in the CDR3. The germline V and J ends were trimmed by 2 bases and 3 bases, with 11 bases remaining between them. Here the CDR3 reads CASSLSSASYEQYF. As DNA, the CDR3 is TGTGCCAGCAGCTTAAGTAGCGCCAGCTACGAGCAGTACTTC.

This clonotype has at least ten counts. The rearrangement uses TRBV5-1 and TRBJ2-4; TRBD1 matches at 11 bases. Germline CDR1 SGHRS, CDR2 YFSETQ. The CDR3 spans 17 residues. The V and J ends lost 6 bases and 6 bases, in that order; junction bases with no gene match: 14. The CDR3 coding sequence is TGCGCCAGCACCTCCGCTGCGGACAGGGGGCCGGGAAACATTCAGTACTTC. Amino acid sequence: CASTSAADRGPGNIQYF.

In its sample, this clonotype was seen many times. The chain uses TRBV20-1 and TRBJ1-5; TRBD1 aligns across 9 bases. Germline V CDR1 and CDR2: DFQATT, SNEGSKA (reference sequence). With V trimmed by 0 bases and J by 5 bases, 8 bases remained unmatched. The CDR3 runs to 16 residues. As DNA, the CDR3 is TGCAGTGCTAGAGAGGCGGGACAGGGAAGGGATCAGCCCCAGCATTTT. This sequence encodes CSAREAGQGRDQPQHF.

In this sample, this clonotype turned up many times. The genes are TRBV7-2 and TRBJ2-1; D might be TRBD2 (6 bases). V shed 6 bases and J shed 2 bases, with 17 bases lying between them. The CDR3 is made up of 16 amino acids. Germline lookup yields CDR1 SGHTA and CDR2 FQGNSA. The CDR3 nucleotides read TGTGCCAGCAGGACCTTGGGGACTGGCACCTACAATGAGCAGTTCTTC. It encodes CASRTLGTGTYNEQFF.

This clonotype appeared a few times. The CDR3, as DNA: TGCGCCAGCAGCCAAGGACAGGGGGTCCATGAGCAGTTCTTC. It specifies CASSQGQGVHEQFF. The chain carries TRBV4-3 and TRBJ2-1; 9 bases are a match to TRBD1. This CDR3 has 14 residues. The V and J ends lost 1 base and 8 bases, in that order; junction bases with no gene match: 3. Germline V gene lookup returns CDR1 LGHNA and CDR2 YSLEER.

This clonotype has ten or more counts. V gene TRBV20-1 combines with J gene TRBJ2-7; TRBD2 aligns across 10 bases. This CDR3 has 15 amino acids. The ends lost 3 bases at V and 3 bases at J; junction bases unmatched: 8. The germline V gene has CDR1 DFQATT and CDR2 SNEGSKA (reference sequence). CDR3 region: CSASPQGLANYEQYF. CDR3 coding DNA: TGCAGTGCTAGCCCCCAGGGACTAGCGAACTACGAGCAGTACTTC.

In its sample, this clonotype was seen a few times. This may arise from a read error, as a much more abundant clone is one base away. Because it lacks the conserved phenylalanine or tryptophan at the end, this CDR3 is likely a read error. The chain is built from TRBV7-8 and TRBJ2-7; D could derive from TRBD1 or TRBD2 (6 bases each). Germline CDR1 SGHVS, CDR2 FQNEAQ. CDR3 length equals 14 residues. V gave up 4 bases and J gave up 0 bases, with 10 bases separating them. CDR3 sequence (DNA): TGTGCCAGCAGCTGGAGGGACAACTCCTACGAGCAGTACTGC. This sequence encodes CASSWRDNSYEQYC.

This clonotype was detected many times. The chain joins TRBV5-1 to TRBJ2-3; 8 nucleotides align to TRBD2. The J segment lost 1 base and the V segment lost 0 bases, leaving 7 bases of the junction unmatched. The germline gives CDR1 SGHRS, CDR2 YFSETQ. The CDR3 contains 17 residues. CDR3 sequence: CASSLELAARRTDTQYF. DNA of the CDR3: TGCGCCAGCAGCTTGGAACTAGCGGCCAGACGCACAGATACGCAGTATTTT. The whole variable domain, filled in from reference TRBV5-1 and TRBJ2-3, reads KAGVTQTPRYLIKTRGQQVTLSCSPISGHRSVSWYQQTPGQGLQFLFEYFSETQRNKGNFPGRFSGRQFSNSRSEMNVSTLELGDSALYLCASSLELAARRTDTQYFGPGTRLTVL.

This clonotype was seen many times. CDR3 sequence (DNA): TGCAGTGCTACCCGAGACACGAGCTCCTACGAGCAGTACTTC. Protein product: CSATRDTSSYEQYF. The V and J genes are TRBV20-1 and TRBJ2-7; D is ambiguous. CDR1 is DFQATT, CDR2 SNEGSKA, per germline (reference sequence). The CDR3 has 14 amino acids. Trimming left V 4 bases short and J 0 bases short, with 13 bases between.

Points on this clonotype: This clone may be a read error of a much larger clone one base away. The chain links TRBV15 to TRBJ2-6; D perhaps matches TRBD1 (5 bases). Germline-derived CDR1 and CDR2 are LNHNV and YYDKDF (reference sequence). The CDR3 extends over 16 amino acids. The CDR3 reads CATSRDAGSGAKVLTF. CDR3 bases: TGTGCCACCAGCAGAGATGCTGGGTCTGGGGCCAAAGTCCTGACTTTC.

This clonotype was recorded many times. CDR3 protein: CASSLRLRGDEQYF. The CDR3 DNA sequence: TGTGCCAGCAGCTTGAGGCTAAGAGGGGACGAGCAGTACTTC. The rearrangement links TRBV5-6 to TRBJ2-7; either TRBD1 or TRBD2 may fit D (5 bases each). V was shortened by 1 base and J by 5 bases, with 13 bases between the two germline ends. Germline CDR1 SGHDT, CDR2 YYEEEE. The CDR3 has 14 amino acids. Together with reference TRBV5-6 and TRBJ2-7, the CDR3 gives the full variable domain: DAGVTQSPTHLIKTRGQQVTLRCSPKSGHDTVSWYQQALGQGPQFIFQYYEEEERQRGNFPDRFSGHQFPNYSSELNVNALLLGDSALYLCASSLRLRGDEQYFGPGTRLTVT.

This clonotype was picked up many times. The chain recombines TRBV5-5 with TRBJ2-7, with 7 bases aligning to TRBD2. V shed 2 bases and J 4 bases; nucleotides not matched to a gene: 6. CDR1 is SGHKS and CDR2 is YYEKEE in the germline V gene (reference sequence). The CDR3 loop spans 14 amino acids. In DNA, the CDR3 is TGTGCCAGCAGCTTTTCGGCTAGCGGTTACGAGCAGTACTTC. This translates into CASSFSASGYEQYF.

This clonotype has a count of ten or more. The chain recombines TRBV5-1 with TRBJ2-4; possibly TRBD1 for D (5 bases). Germline V gene lookup returns CDR1 SGHRS and CDR2 YFSETQ. Trimming removed 2 bases from V and 6 bases from J, with 9 bases in between. The CDR3 length is 13 residues. The CDR3 coding sequence is TGCGCCAGCAGCTTAGGACAAGGAAACATTCAGTACTTC. Protein sequence: CASSLGQGNIQYF.

The table lists this clonotype with many counts. The gene calls are TRBV7-9 and TRBJ1-1; weak D call: TRBD1 (6 bases). The CDR3 loop spans 13 amino acids. The V and J ends lost 5 bases and 9 bases respectively, with 16 bases between them. CDR1 is SEHNR, CDR2 FQNEAQ, per germline (reference sequence). This CDR3 reads CASSENRDTKAFF. The CDR3 bases are TGTGCCAGCAGCGAGAACCGGGACACCAAAGCTTTCTTT.

There are many counts of this clonotype. The chain has TRBV20-1 and TRBJ2-7, with a tentative D call TRBD2 (5 bases). The germline V gene has CDR1 DFQATT and CDR2 SNEGSKA (reference sequence). Trimming cost V 0 bases and J 4 bases, with 13 bases left between them. The CDR3 runs to 14 residues. The CDR3 here is CSARDARRGYEQYF. The DNA of the CDR3 is TGCAGTGCTAGAGACGCCCGTCGGGGATACGAGCAGTACTTC.

This clonotype was counted at least ten times. The chain employs TRBV7-2 and TRBJ1-2, with TRBD1 as a possible D gene (5 bases). This CDR3 is built from 16 residues. Per germline, CDR1 SGHTA and CDR2 FQGNSA. With 1 base removed from V and 3 bases from J, the gap between germline ends came to 15 bases. CDR3 nucleotides: TGTGCCAGCAGCTTAGGGAGGAGGGGCAGACACTATGGCTACACCTTC. Its protein product is CASSLGRRGRHYGYTF.

This clonotype was counted at least ten times. The J gene is TRBJ2-7, the V gene TRBV3-1, with D possibly matching TRBD2 (5 bases). Per the germline V gene, CDR1 is LGHDT and CDR2 is YNNKEL (reference sequence). V lost 7 bases and J lost 3, with 13 bases in between. This CDR3 contains 13 residues. CDR3 sequence (DNA): TGTGCCAGCAAGAGGGAGCCCAACTACGAGCAGTACTTC. Protein: CASKREPNYEQYF.

This clonotype was observed many times. The V and J genes are TRBV10-3 and TRBJ2-3; 8 positions agree with TRBD2. V lost 6 bases to trimming and J lost 2 bases; unmatched junction nucleotides: 4. Germline V gene sequence: CDR1 ENHRY, CDR2 SYGVKD. The CDR3 loop spans 14 amino acids. The CDR3 region has the DNA TGTGCCATCAGCCGGCGGGAGGTCACAGATACGCAGTATTTT. Translated, it gives CAISRREVTDTQYF.

The table lists this clonotype with many counts. This chain uses TRBV12-3 or TRBV12-4 with TRBJ1-2, with D possibly matching TRBD1 (5 bases). V was cut by 1 base and J by 5 bases, with 8 bases left in between. The CDR3 is 13 residues long. The CDR3, as DNA: TGTGCCAGCAGTTTAGGGGGCAGATATGGCTACACCTTC. Residues: CASSLGGRYGYTF.

This clonotype was seen repeatedly, ten times or more. The rearrangement uses TRBV14 and TRBJ2-1; weak D call: TRBD1 (6 bases). Germline CDR1 reads SGHDN; CDR2 reads FVKESK. V gave up 8 bases and J gave up 15 bases, with 26 bases separating them. The CDR3 has 14 amino acids. The CDR3 reads CASAEDAGAGVPFF. The CDR3 DNA is TGTGCCAGCGCCGAAGACGCAGGGGCAGGGGTACCGTTCTTC.

V is TRBV20-1 and J is TRBJ2-1; D is unresolved. V was shortened by 0 bases and J by 6 bases, with 6 bases between the two germline ends. Germline CDR1 DFQATT, CDR2 SNEGSKA (reference sequence). The CDR3 is made up of 12 amino acids. The CDR3 coding sequence is TGCAGTGCTAGAGATCGCGTCAATGAGCAGTTCTTC. Translated: CSARDRVNEQFF.

This clonotype was observed many times. The rearrangement uses TRBV7-8 and TRBJ2-1; D possibly corresponds to TRBD2 (5 bases). V was cut by 0 bases and J by 14 bases, with 14 bases left in between. The length of the CDR3 is 13 residues. CDR1 and CDR2 (germline): SGHVS, FQNEAQ. CDR3 protein: CASSLALTMREFF. For the CDR3, the DNA is TGTGCCAGCAGCTTAGCACTAACAATGAGGGAGTTCTTC.

This clonotype was counted only a few times. Just one base apart from a much larger clone, this may be a read error. The chain uses TRBV6-2 or TRBV6-3 and TRBJ2-7; 7 nucleotides align to TRBD1. This CDR3 has 15 amino acids. The germline gives CDR1 MNHEY, CDR2 SVGEGT. The V segment lost 4 bases and the J segment 4 bases; nucleotides outside the gene matches: 10. Here the CDR3 reads CASSFHGTARYEQYF. DNA for the CDR3: TGTGCCAGCAGTTTCCACGGGACAGCGAGATACGAGCAGTACTTC.